Listed below are T cell receptor beta chains from one sample, sequenced in a study of identical twins. One entry per CDR3 protein results from TCRdb running MiXCR on the 5' RACE reads. The sample lists about 450,000 distinct CDR3 sequences; under 20% were seen once. Sequenced material: naive T cells sorted from blood. Source of these receptors: a man aged 50 or older in good health. CDR3s include the opening cysteine and the closing phenylalanine or tryptophan. D genes are given only for firm matches. Rows give clone size only sometimes, using once, few, many, or a class for an expanded clone.

clone size,J gene,D gene,V gene,CDR3 length,CDR3 protein,CDR3 DNA
.,TRBJ1-1,.,TRBV10-3,13,CAIKTDGSTEAFF,TGTGCCATTAAGACAGACGGCAGCACTGAAGCTTTCTTT
.,TRBJ1-4,TRBD1,TRBV30,14,CAWSVQGAVEKLFF,TGTGCCTGGAGTGTACAGGGGGCGGTGGAAAAACTGTTTTTT
.,TRBJ2-7,.,TRBV28,13,CASSLSPGLSPYF,TGTGCCAGCAGTTTATCCCCAGGGCTCTCTCCCTACTTC
few,TRBJ2-3,TRBD2,TRBV11-2,19,CASSFQGGLAGASTDTQYF,TGTGCCAGCAGCTTCCAGGGTGGACTAGCGGGAGCTAGCACAGATACGCAGTATTTT
.,TRBJ2-1,TRBD2,TRBV18,14,CASSPPSGIAGQFF,TGTGCCAGCTCACCACCTAGCGGGATAGCGGGTCAGTTCTTC
few,TRBJ1-5,.,TRBV10-2,14,CASSHDRYNQPQHF,TGCGCCAGCAGTCATGACAGGTACAATCAGCCCCAGCATTTT
once,TRBJ2-3,.,TRBV6-5,14,CASSYLGVADTQYF,TGTGCCAGCAGTTACCTGGGAGTCGCAGATACGCAGTATTTT
.,TRBJ2-1,TRBD2,TRBV5-1,15,CASSLFSGGPDEQFF,TGCGCCAGCAGCTTGTTTAGCGGGGGGCCCGATGAGCAGTTCTTC
few,TRBJ2-3,.,TRBV5-1,16,CASSLQSGERSDTQYF,TGCGCCAGCAGCTTGCAGTCGGGCGAGCGATCTGATACGCAGTATTTT
many,TRBJ1-1,.,TRBV4-2,14,CASSGTHMNTEAFF,TGTGCCAGCTCCGGGACCCACATGAACACTGAAGCTTTCTTT
.,TRBJ2-5,.,TRBV7-2,14,CASSWARVLETQYF,TGTGCCAGCAGCTGGGCCCGGGTTTTAGAGACCCAGTACTTC
many,TRBJ2-1,.,TRBV19,15,CASSFQGISYNEQFF,TGTGCCAGTAGTTTTCAGGGGATTTCCTACAATGAGCAGTTCTTC
few,TRBJ1-2,TRBD1,TRBV7-6,13,CASSSRQGDGYTF,TGTGCCAGCAGCTCACGACAGGGTGATGGCTACACCTTC
few,TRBJ1-2,.,TRBV7-2,13,CASTREGVGGYTF,TGTGCCAGCACCCGAGAGGGGGTAGGCGGCTACACCTTC
few,TRBJ2-7,TRBD2,TRBV5-1,14,CASSHGTSGNEQYF,TGCGCCAGCAGCCACGGGACTAGCGGGAACGAGCAGTACTTC
.,TRBJ2-7,TRBD2,TRBV10-2,14,CASSDSGLGYEQYF,TGCGCCAGCAGTGATTCTGGACTAGGGTACGAGCAGTACTTC
many,TRBJ1-1,.,TRBV27,15,CASSFSAPPETEAFF,TGTGCCAGCAGTTTCAGCGCACCTCCGGAAACTGAAGCTTTCTTT
many,TRBJ2-2,.,TRBV28,13,CAIPSPNTGELFF,TGTGCCATTCCCTCTCCGAACACCGGGGAGCTGTTTTTT
.,TRBJ1-6,.,TRBV4-2,14,CASSQVGTNSPLHF,TGTGCCAGCAGCCAAGTTGGCACCAATTCACCCCTCCACTTT
few,TRBJ2-7,.,TRBV5-1,15,CASSWQGIGSYEQYF,TGCGCCAGCAGCTGGCAGGGGATTGGGTCCTACGAGCAGTACTTC
many,TRBJ2-2,.,TRBV5-1,14,CASSRSGNTGELFF,TGCGCCAGCAGCCGATCAGGGAACACCGGGGAGCTGTTTTTT
.,TRBJ2-5,TRBD1,TRBV7-2,13,CASSSRQGETQYF,TGTGCCAGCAGCTCGCGACAGGGAGAGACCCAGTACTTC
few,TRBJ2-3,.,TRBV7-3,15,CASSPTSGRTDTQYF,TGTGCCAGCAGCCCTACCTCCGGGCGCACAGATACGCAGTATTTT
.,TRBJ2-4,.,TRBV6-2/TRBV6-3,17,CASSCRLQPLAKNIQYF,TGTGCCAGCAGTTGCAGGTTACAGCCTTTAGCCAAAAACATTCAGTACTTC